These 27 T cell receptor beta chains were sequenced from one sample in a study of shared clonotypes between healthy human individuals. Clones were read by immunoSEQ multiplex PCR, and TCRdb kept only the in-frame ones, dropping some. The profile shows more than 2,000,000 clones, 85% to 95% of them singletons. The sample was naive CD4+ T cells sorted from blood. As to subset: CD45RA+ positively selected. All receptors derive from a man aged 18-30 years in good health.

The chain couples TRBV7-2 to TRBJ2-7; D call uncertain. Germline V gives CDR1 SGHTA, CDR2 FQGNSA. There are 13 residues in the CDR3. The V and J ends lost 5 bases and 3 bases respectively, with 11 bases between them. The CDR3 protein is CASSHGLGYEQYF. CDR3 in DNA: TGTGCCAGCAGCCACGGCCTAGGCTACGAGCAGTACTTC.

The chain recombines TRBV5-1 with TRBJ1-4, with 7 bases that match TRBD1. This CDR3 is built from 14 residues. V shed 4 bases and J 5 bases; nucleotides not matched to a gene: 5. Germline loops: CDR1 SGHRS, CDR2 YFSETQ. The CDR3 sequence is CASSPTGQNEKLFF. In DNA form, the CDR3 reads TGCGCCAGCAGCCCGACAGGGCAGAATGAAAAACTGTTTTTT.

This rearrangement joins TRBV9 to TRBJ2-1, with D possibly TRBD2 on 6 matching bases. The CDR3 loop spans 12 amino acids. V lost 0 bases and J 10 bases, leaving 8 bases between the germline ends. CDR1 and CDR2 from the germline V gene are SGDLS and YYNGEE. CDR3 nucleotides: TGTGCCAGCAGCGTAGAGGGAGGAGAGCAGTTCTTC. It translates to CASSVEGGEQFF.

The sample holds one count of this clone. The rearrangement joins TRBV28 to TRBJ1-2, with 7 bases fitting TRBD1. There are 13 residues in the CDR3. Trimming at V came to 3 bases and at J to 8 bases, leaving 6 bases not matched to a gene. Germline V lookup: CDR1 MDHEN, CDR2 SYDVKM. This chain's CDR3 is CASSLGQFMGYTF. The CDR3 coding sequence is TGTGCCAGCAGTTTGGGACAGTTTATGGGCTACACCTTC.

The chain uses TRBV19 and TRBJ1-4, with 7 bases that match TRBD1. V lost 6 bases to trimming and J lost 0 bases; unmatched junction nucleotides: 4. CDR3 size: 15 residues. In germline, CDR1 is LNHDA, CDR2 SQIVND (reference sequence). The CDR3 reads CASSWQGATNEKLFF. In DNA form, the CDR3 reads TGTGCCAGTAGCTGGCAGGGGGCAACTAATGAAAAACTGTTTTTT.

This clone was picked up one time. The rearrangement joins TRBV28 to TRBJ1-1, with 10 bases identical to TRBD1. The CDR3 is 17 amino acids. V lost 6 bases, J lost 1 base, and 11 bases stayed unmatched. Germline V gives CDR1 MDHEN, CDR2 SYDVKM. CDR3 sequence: CASSFSLTGGRNTEAFF. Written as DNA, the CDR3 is TGTGCCAGCAGCTTCTCCTTGACAGGGGGCAGGAACACTGAAGCTTTCTTT.

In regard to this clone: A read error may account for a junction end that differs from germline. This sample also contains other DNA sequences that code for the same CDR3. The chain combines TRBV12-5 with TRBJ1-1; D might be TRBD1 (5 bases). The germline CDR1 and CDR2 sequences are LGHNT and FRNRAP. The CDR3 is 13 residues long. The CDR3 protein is CASGLGGNTEAFF. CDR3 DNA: TGTGCTAGTGGCTTGGGGGGGAACACTGAAGCTTTCTTT.

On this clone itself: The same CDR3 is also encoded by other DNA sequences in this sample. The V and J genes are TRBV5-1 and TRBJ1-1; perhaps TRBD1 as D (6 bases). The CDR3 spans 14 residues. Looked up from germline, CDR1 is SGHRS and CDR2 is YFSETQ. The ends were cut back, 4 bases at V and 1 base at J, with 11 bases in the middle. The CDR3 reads CASSPGQPNTEAFF. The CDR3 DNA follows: TGCGCCAGCAGCCCTGGACAGCCGAACACTGAAGCTTTCTTT. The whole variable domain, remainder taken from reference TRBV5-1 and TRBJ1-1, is KAGVTQTPRYLIKTRGQQVTLSCSPISGHRSVSWYQQTPGQGLQFLFEYFSETQRNKGNFPGRFSGRQFSNSRSEMNVSTLELGDSALYLCASSPGQPNTEAFFGQGTRLTVV.

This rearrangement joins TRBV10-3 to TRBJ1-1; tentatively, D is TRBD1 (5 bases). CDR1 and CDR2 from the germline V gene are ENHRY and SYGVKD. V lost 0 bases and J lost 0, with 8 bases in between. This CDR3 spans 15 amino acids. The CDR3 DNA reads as TGTGCCATCAGTGAGTCGGCAGGGTTGAACACTGAAGCTTTCTTT. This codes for CAISESAGLNTEAFF.

CDR3: CASTPGGPGGEKLFF. The CDR3 region has the DNA TGCGCCAGCACCCCCGGAGGGCCCGGGGGTGAAAAACTGTTTTTT. The rearrangement uses TRBV10-2 and TRBJ1-4, with TRBD1 as a possible D gene (5 bases). The CDR3 length is 15 residues. From germline, CDR1 is WSHSY and CDR2 SAAADI. V was clipped by 7 bases and J by 7 bases, with 19 bases between them.

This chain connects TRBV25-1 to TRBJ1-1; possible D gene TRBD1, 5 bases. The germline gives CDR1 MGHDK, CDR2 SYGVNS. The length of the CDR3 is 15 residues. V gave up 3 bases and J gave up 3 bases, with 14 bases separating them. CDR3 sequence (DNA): TGTGCCAGCAGTGAGGGGGGGAGGACGGACACTGAAGCTTTCTTT. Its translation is CASSEGGRTDTEAFF. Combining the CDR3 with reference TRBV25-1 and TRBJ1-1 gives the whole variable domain EADIYQTPRYLVIGTGKKITLECSQTMGHDKMYWYQQDPGMELHLIHYSYGVNSTEKGDLSSESTVSRIRTEHFPLTLESARPSHTSQYLCASSEGGRTDTEAFFGQGTRLTVV.

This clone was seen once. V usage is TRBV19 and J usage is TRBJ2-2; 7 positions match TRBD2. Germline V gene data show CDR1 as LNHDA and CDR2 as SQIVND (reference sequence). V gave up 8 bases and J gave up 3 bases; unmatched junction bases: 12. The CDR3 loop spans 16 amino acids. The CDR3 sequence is CASSSPLAYYTGELFF. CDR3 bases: TGTGCCAGTTCTTCTCCACTAGCGTACTACACCGGGGAGCTGTTTTTT.

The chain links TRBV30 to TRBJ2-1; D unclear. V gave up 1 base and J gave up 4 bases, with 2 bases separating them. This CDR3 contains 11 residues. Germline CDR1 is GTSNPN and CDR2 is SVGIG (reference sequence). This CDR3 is CAWSAYNEQFF. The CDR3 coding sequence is TGTGCCTGGAGTGCATACAATGAGCAGTTCTTC.

Here the CDR3 DNA reads TGTGCCAGCAGTGGCACCGGACAGGGAATGGGGCGGGCCTACGAGCAGTACTTC. This encodes CASSGTGQGMGRAYEQYF. The rearrangement joins TRBV6-1 to TRBJ2-7; 8 bases agree with TRBD1. The V gene's germline CDR1 is MNHNS and CDR2 SASEGT. There are 18 residues in the CDR3. V trimming: 4 bases; J trimming: 2 bases; junction bases outside the gene matches: 16.

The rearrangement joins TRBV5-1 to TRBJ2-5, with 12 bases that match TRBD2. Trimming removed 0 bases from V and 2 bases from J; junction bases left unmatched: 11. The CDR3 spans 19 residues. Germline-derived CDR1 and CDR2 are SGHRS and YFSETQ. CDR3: CASSLGGPRTSGEQETQYF. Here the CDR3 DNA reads TGCGCCAGCAGCTTGGGGGGACCGCGGACTAGCGGGGAACAAGAGACCCAGTACTTC.

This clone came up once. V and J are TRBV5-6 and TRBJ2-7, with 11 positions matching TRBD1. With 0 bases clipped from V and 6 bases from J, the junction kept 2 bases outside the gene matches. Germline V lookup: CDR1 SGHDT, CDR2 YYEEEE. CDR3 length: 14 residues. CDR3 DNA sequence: TGTGCCAGCAGCTTGGGGGACAGGGGGTCCGAGCAGTACTTC. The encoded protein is CASSLGDRGSEQYF.

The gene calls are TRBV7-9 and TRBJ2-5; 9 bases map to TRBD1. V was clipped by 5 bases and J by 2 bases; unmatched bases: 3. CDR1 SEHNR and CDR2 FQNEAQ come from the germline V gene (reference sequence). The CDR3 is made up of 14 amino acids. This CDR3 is CASSTTGGQETQYF. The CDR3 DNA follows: TGTGCCAGCAGCACGACAGGGGGGCAAGAGACCCAGTACTTC.

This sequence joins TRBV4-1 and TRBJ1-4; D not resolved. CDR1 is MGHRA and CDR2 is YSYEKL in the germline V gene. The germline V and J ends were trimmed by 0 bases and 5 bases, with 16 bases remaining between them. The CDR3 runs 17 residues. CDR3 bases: TGCGCCAGCAGCCAAGATCCGCAGGTCCGGTACAATGAAAAACTGTTTTTT. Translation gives CASSQDPQVRYNEKLFF.

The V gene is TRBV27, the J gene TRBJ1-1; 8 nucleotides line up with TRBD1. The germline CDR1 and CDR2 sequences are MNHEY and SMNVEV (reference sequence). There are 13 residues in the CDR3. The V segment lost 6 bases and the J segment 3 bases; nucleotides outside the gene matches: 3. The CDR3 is CASREQGDTEAFF. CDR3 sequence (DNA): TGTGCCAGCAGGGAACAGGGGGACACTGAAGCTTTCTTT.

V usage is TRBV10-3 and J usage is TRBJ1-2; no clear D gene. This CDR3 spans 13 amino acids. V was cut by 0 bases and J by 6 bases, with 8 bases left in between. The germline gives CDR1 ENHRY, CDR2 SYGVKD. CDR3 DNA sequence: TGTGCCATCAGTGAGTCACGAGAAGATGGCTACACCTTC. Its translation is CAISESREDGYTF.

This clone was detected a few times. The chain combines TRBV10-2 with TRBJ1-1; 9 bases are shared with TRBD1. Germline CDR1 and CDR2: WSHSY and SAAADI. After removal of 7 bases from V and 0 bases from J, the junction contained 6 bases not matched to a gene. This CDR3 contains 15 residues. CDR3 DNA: TGCGCCAGCAAGGAACAGGGGGCCGTGAACACTGAAGCTTTCTTT. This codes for CASKEQGAVNTEAFF.

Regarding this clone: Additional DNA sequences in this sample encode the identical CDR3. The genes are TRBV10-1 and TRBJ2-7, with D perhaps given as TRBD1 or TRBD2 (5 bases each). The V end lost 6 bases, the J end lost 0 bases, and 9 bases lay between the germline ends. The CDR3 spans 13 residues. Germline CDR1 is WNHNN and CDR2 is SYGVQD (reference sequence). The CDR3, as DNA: TGCGCCAGCAGCCGGGACGTCTCCTACGAGCAGTACTTC. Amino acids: CASSRDVSYEQYF.

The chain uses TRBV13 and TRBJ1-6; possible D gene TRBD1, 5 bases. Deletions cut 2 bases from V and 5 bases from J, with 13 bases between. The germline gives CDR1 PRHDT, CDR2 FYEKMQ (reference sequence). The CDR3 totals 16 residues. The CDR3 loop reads CASSLSGRAHNSPLHF. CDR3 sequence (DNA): TGTGCCAGCAGCTTATCGGGGCGAGCCCATAATTCACCCCTCCACTTT. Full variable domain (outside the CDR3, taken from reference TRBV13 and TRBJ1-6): AAGVIQSPRHLIKEKRETATLKCYPIPRHDTVYWYQQGPGQDPQFLISFYEKMQSDKGSIPDRFSAQQFSDYHSELNMSSLELGDSALYFCASSLSGRAHNSPLHFGNGTRLTVT.

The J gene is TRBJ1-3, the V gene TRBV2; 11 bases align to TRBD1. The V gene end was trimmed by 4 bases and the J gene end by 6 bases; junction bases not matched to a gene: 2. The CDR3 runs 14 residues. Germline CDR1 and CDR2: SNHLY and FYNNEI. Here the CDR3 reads CASSVGQGENTIYF. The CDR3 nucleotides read TGTGCCAGCAGTGTGGGACAGGGGGAAAACACCATATATTTT.

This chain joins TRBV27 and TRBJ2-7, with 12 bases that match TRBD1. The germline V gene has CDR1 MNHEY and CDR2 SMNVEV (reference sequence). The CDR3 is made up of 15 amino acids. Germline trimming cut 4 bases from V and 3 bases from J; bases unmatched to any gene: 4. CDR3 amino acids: CASSYRDRGLYEQYF. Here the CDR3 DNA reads TGTGCCAGCAGTTACCGGGACAGGGGGCTCTACGAGCAGTACTTC.

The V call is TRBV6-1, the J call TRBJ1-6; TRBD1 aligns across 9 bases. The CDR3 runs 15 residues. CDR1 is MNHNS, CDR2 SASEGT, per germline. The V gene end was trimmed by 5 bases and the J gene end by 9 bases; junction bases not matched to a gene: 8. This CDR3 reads CASSPTGGVGSPLHF. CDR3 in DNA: TGTGCCAGCAGTCCCACAGGGGGCGTAGGTTCACCCCTCCACTTT.

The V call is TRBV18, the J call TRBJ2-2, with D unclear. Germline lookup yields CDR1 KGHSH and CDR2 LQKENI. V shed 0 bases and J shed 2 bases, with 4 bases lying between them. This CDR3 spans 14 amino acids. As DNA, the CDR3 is TGTGCCAGCTCACCACCGAGAAACACCGGGGAGCTGTTTTTT. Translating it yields CASSPPRNTGELFF.